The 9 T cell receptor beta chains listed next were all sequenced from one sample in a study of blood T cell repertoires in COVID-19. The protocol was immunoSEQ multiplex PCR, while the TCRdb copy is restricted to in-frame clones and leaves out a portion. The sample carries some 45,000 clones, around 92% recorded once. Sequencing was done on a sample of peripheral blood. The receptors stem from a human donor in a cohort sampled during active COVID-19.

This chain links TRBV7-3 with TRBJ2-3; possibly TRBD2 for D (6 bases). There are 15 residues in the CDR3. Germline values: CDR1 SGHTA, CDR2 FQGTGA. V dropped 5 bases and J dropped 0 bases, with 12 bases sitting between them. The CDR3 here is CASSSGRGSTDTQYF. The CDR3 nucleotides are TGTGCCAGCAGCAGCGGGCGGGGCAGCACAGATACGCAGTATTTT. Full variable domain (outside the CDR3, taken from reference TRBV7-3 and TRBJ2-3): GAGVSQTPSNKVTEKGKYVELRCDPISGHTALYWYRQSLGQGPEFLIYFQGTGAADDSGLPNDRFFAVRPEGSVSTLKIQRTERGDSAVYLCASSSGRGSTDTQYFGPGTRLTVL.

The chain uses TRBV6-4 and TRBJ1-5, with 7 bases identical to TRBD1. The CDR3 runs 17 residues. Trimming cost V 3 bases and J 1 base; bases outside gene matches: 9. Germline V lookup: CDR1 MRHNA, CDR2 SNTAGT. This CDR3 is CASSESTGQKSNQPQHF. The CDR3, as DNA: TGTGCCAGCAGTGAGTCGACAGGGCAAAAGAGCAATCAGCCCCAGCATTTT.

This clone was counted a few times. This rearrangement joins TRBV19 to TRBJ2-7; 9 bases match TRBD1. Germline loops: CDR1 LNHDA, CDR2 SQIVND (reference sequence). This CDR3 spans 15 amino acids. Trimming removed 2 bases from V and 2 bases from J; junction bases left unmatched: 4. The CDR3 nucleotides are TGTGCCAGTAGTATATCGGGACAGGGCACCTACGAGCAGTACTTC. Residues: CASSISGQGTYEQYF. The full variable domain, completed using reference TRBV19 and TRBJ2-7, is DGGITQSPKYLFRKEGQNVTLSCEQNLNHDAMYWYRQDPGQGLRLIYYSQIVNDFQKGDIAEGYSVSREKKESFPLTVTSAQKNPTAFYLCASSISGQGTYEQYFGPGTRLTVT.

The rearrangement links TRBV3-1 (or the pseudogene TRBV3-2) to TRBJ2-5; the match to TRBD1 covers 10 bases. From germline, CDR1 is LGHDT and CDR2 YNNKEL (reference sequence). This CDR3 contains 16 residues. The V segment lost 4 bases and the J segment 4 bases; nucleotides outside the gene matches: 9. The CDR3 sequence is CASSPGGTGVSETQYF. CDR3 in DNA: TGTGCCAGCAGCCCTGGGGGGACAGGGGTTTCAGAGACCCAGTACTTC.

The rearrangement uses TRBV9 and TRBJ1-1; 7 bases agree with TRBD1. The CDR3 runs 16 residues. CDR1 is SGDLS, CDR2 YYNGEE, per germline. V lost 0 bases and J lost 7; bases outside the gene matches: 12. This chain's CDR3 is CASSVAENRGPYEAFF. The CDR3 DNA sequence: TGTGCCAGCAGCGTAGCGGAGAACAGGGGCCCTTATGAAGCTTTCTTT.

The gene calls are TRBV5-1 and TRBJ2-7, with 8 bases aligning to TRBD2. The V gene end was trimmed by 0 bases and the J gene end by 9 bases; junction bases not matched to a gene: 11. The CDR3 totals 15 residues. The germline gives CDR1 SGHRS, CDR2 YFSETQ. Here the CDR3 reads CASSLAGTSLLGQYF. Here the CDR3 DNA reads TGCGCCAGCAGCTTGGCCGGGACTAGTCTCCTTGGGCAGTACTTC. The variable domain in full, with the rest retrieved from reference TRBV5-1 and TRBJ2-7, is KAGVTQTPRYLIKTRGQQVTLSCSPISGHRSVSWYQQTPGQGLQFLFEYFSETQRNKGNFPGRFSGRQFSNSRSEMNVSTLELGDSALYLCASSLAGTSLLGQYFGPGTRLTVT.

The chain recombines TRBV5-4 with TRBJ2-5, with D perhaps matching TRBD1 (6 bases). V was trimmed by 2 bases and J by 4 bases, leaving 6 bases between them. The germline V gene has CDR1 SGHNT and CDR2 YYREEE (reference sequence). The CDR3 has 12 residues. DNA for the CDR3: TGTGCCAGCAGCTTACAGGGAGAGACCCAGTACTTC. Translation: CASSLQGETQYF.

The CDR3 loop is CAWGPHLARLRETQYF. CDR3 DNA: TGTGCCTGGGGTCCACACCTTGCCAGGCTCCGGGAGACCCAGTACTTC. The chain uses TRBV30 and TRBJ2-5; D remains ambiguous. The V and J ends lost 5 bases and 5 bases respectively, with 24 bases between them. Germline V gene data show CDR1 as GTSNPN and CDR2 as SVGIG (reference sequence). The CDR3 runs to 16 residues.

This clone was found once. CDR3 in amino acids: CASPHPLQGERGNTIYF. The CDR3 DNA sequence: TGCGCCAGCCCTCACCCCTTACAGGGGGAACGTGGAAACACCATATATTTT. The rearrangement uses TRBV23-1 and TRBJ1-3, with TRBD1 matching 8 bases. TRBV23-1 is identified as an open reading frame with a role that is uncertain. This CDR3 is built from 17 residues. V shed 8 bases, J shed 3 bases, and the junction held 15 bases outside the gene matches.